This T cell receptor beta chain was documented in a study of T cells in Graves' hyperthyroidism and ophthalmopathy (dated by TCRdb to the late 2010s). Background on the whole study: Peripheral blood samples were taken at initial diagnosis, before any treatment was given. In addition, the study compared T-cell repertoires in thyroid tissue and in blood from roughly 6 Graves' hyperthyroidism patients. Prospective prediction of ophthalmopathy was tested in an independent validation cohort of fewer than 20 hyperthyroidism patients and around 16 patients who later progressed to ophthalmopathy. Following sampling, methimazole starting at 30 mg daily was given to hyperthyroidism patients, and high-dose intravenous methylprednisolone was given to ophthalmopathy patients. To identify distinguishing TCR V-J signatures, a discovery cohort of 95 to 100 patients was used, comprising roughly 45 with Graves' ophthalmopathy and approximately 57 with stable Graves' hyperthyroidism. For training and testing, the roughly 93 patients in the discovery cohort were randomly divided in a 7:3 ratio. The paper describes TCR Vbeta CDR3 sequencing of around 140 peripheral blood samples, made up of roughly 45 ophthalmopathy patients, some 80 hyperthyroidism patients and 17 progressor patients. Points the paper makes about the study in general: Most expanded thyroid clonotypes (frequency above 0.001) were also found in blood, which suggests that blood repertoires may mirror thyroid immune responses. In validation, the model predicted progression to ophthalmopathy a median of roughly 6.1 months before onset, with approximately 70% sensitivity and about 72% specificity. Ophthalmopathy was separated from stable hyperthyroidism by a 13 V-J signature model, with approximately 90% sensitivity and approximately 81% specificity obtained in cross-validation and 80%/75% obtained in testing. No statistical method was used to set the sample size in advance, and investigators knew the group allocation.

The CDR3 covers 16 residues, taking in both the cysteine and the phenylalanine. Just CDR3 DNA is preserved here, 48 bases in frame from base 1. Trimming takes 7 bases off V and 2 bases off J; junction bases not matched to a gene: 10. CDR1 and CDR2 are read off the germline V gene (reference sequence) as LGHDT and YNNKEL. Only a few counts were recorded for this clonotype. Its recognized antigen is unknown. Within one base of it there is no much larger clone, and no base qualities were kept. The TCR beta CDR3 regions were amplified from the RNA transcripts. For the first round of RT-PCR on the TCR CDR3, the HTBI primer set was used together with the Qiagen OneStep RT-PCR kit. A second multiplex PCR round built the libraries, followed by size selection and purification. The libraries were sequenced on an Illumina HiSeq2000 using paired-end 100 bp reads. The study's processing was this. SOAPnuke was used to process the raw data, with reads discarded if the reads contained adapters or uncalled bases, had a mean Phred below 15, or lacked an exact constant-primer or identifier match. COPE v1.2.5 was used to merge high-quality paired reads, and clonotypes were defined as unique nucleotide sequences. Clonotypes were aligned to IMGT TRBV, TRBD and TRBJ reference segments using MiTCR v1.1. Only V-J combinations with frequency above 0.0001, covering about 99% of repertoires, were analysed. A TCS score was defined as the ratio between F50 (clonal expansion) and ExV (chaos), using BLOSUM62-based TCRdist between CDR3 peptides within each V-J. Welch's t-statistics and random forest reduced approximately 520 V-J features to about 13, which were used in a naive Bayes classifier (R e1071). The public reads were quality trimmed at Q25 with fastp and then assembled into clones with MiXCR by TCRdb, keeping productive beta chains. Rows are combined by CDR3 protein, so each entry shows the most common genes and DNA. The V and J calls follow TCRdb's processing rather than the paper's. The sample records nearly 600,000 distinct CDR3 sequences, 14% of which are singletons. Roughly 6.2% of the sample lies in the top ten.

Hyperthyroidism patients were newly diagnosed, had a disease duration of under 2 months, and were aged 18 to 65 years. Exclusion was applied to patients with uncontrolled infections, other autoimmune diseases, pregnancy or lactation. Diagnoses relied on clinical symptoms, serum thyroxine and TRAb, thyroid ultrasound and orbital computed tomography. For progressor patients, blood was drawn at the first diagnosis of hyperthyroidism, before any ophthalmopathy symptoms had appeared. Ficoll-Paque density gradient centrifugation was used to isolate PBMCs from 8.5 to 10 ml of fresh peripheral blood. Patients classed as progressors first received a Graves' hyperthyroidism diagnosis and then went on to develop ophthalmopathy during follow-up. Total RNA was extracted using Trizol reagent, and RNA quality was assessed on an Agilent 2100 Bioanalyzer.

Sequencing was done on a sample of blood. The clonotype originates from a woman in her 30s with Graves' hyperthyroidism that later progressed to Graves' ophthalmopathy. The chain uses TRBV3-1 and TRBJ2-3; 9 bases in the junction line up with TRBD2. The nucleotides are TGTGCCAGCACCTTCTCGGTAGCGGGAGACACAGATACGCAGTATTTT. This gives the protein CASTFSVAGDTDTQYF.